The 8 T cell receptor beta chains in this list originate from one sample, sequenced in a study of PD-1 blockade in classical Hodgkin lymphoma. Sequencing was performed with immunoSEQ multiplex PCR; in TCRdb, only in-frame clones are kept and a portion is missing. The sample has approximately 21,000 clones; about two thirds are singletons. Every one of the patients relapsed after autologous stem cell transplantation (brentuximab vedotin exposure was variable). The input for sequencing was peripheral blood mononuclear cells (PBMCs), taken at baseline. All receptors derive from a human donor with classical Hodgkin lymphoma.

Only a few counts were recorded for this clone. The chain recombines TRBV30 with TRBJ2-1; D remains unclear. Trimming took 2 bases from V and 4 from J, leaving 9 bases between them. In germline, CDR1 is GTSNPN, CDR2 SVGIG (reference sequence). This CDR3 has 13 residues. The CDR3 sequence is CAWSPTEYNEQFF. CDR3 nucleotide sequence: TGTGCCTGGAGTCCAACTGAGTACAATGAGCAGTTCTTC.

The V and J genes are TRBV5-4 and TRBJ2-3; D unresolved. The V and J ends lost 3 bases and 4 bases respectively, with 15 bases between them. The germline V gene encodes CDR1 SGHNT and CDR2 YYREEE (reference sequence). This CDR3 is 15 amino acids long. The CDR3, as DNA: TGTGCCAGCAGCTCAGACACCCTTAGGTCAGATACGCAGTATTTT. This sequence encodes CASSSDTLRSDTQYF.

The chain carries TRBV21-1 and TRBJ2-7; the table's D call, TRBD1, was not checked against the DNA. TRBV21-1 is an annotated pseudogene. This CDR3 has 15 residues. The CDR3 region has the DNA TGTGCCAGCACCGCAGGGACAGGTTACTCCTACGAGCAGTACTTC. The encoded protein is CASTAGTGYSYEQYF.

The DNA for the CDR3 is TGTGCCAGCAGTTTATCGACCAAATTCGGAACAGATACGCAGTATTTT. Amino acid sequence: CASSLSTKFGTDTQYF. The J gene is TRBJ2-3, the V gene TRBV28, with no clear D. Germline-derived CDR1 and CDR2 are MDHEN and SYDVKM. CDR3 length equals 16 residues. The V and J ends lost 1 base and 3 bases respectively, with 14 bases between them.

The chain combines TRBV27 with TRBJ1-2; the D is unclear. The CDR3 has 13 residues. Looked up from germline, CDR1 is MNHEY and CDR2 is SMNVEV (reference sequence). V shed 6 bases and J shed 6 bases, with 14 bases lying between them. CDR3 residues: CASRKRAVDGYTF. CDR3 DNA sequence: TGTGCCAGCAGAAAAAGGGCCGTTGATGGCTACACCTTC.

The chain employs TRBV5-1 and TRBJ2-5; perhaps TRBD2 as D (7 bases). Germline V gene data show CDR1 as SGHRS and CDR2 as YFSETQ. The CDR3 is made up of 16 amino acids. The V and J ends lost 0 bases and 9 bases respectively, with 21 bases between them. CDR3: CASSLGGPAGERSQYF. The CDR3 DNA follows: TGCGCCAGCAGCTTGGGGGGGCCGGCGGGAGAACGGTCCCAGTACTTC.

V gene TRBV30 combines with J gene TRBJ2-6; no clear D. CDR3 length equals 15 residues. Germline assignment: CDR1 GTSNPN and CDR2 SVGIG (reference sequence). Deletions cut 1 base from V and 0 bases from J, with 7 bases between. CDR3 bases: TGTGCCTGGAGTGCGATCTACTCTGGGGCCAACGTCCTGACTTTC. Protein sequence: CAWSAIYSGANVLTF.

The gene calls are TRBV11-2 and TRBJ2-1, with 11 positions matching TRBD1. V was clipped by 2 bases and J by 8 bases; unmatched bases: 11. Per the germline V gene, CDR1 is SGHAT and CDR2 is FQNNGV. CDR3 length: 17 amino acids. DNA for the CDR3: TGTGCCAGCAGCTTATTTACCGGGACAGGGGGTAGGCATGAGCAGTTCTTC. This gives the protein CASSLFTGTGGRHEQFF.